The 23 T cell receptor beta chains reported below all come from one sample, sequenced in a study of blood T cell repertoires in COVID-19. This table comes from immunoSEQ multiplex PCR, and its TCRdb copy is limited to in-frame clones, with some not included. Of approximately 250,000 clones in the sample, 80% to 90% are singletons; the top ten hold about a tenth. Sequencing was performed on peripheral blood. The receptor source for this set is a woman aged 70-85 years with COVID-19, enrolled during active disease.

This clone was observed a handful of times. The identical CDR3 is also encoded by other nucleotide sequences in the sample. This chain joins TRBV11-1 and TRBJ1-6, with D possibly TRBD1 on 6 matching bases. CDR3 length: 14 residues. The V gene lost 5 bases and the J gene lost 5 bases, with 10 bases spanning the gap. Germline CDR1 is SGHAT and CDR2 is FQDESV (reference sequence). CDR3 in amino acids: CASSRTGNNSPLHF. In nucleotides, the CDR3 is TGTGCCAGCAGCCGAACAGGGAATAATTCACCCCTCCACTTT.

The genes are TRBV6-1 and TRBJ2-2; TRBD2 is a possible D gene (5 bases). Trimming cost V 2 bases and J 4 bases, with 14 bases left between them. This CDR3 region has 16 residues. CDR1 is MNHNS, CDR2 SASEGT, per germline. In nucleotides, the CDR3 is TGTGCCAGCAGTGAAAGTCATGGACTGATCACCGGGGAGCTGTTTTTT. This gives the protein CASSESHGLITGELFF.

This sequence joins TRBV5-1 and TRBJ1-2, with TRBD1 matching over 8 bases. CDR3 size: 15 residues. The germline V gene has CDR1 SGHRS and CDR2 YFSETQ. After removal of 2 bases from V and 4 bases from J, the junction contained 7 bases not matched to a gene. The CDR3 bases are TGCGCCAGCAGCTTCGGCGCAGGGGGCAGCTATGGCTACACCTTC. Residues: CASSFGAGGSYGYTF.

The CDR3 loop reads CASSFAGGRGEKLFF. The CDR3 nucleotides are TGTGCCAGCAGTTTCGCGGGAGGGCGGGGTGAAAAACTGTTTTTT. This rearrangement joins TRBV28 to TRBJ1-4, with D uncertain. CDR3 length: 15 amino acids. Looked up from germline, CDR1 is MDHEN and CDR2 is SYDVKM. Between the trimmed V and J ends, which lost 3 bases and 7 bases, there was a span of 15 bases.

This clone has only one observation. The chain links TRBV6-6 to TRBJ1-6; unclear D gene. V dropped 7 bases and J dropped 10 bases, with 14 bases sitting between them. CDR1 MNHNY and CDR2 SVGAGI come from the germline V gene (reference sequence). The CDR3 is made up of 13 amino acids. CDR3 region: CASIVREGSPLHF. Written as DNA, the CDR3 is TGTGCCAGCATTGTCCGCGAGGGATCACCCCTCCACTTT.

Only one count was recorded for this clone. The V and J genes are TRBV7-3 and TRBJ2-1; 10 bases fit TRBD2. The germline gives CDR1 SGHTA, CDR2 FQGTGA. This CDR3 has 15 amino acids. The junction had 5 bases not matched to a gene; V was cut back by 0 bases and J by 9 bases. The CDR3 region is CASSLTLAGESEQFF. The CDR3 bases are TGTGCCAGCAGCTTAACGCTAGCGGGAGAGAGTGAGCAGTTCTTC.

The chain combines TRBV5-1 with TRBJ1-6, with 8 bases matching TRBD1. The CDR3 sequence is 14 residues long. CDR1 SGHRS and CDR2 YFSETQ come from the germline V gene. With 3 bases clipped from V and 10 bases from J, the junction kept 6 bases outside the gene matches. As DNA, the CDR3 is TGCGCCAGCAGCTATGGACAGGGCGAGTCACCCCTCCACTTT. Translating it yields CASSYGQGESPLHF. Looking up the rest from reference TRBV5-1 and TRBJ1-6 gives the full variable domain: KAGVTQTPRYLIKTRGQQVTLSCSPISGHRSVSWYQQTPGQGLQFLFEYFSETQRNKGNFPGRFSGRQFSNSRSEMNVSTLELGDSALYLCASSYGQGESPLHFGNGTRLTVT.

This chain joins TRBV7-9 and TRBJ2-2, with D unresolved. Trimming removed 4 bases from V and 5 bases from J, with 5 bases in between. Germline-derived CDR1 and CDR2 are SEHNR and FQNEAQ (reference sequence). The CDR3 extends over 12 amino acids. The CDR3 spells CASSSLTGELFF. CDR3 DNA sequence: TGTGCCAGCAGCTCTCTAACCGGGGAGCTGTTTTTT.

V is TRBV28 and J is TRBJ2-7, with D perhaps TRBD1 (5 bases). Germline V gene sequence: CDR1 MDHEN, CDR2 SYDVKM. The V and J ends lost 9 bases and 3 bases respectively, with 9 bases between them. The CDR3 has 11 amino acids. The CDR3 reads CASQGGYEQYF. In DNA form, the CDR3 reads TGTGCCAGTCAGGGCGGCTACGAGCAGTACTTC.

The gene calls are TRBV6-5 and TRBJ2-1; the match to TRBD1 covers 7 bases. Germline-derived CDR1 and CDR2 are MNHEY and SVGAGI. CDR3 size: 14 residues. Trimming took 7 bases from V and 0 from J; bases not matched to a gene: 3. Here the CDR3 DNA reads TGTGCCAGCAAGGGACAGAGCTCCTACAATGAGCAGTTCTTC. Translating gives CASKGQSSYNEQFF.

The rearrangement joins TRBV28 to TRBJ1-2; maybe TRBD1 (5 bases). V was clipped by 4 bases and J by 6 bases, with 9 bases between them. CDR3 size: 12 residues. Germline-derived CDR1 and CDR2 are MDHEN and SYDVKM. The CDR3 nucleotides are TGTGCCAGCAGTTGGGGGGGGAATGGCTACACCTTC. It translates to CASSWGGNGYTF.

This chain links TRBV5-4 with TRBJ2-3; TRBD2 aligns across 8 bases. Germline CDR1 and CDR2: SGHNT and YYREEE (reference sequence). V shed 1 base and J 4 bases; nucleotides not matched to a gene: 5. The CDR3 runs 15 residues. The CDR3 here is CASSLNSGASDTQYF. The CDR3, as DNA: TGTGCCAGCAGCTTGAATAGCGGGGCCTCAGATACGCAGTATTTT.

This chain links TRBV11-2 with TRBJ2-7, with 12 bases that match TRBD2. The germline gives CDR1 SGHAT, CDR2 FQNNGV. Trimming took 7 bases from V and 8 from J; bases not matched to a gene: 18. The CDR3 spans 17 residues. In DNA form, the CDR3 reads TGTGCCAGCAAAAACGGGCTAGCGGGAGGGTCCCAGGTGAAGCAGTACTTC. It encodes CASKNGLAGGSQVKQYF.

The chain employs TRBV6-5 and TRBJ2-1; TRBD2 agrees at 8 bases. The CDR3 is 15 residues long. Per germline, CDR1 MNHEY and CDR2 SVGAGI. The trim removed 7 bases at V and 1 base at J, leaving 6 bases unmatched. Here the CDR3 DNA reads TGTGCCAGCAAAGGGCCGGGAGGGTCCTACAATGAGCAGTTCTTC. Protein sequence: CASKGPGGSYNEQFF.

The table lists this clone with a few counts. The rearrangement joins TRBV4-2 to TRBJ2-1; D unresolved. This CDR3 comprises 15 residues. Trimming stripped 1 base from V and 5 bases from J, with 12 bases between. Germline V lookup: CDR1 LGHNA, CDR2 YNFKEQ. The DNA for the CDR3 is TGTGCCAGCAGCCAAGTAATAGCCAGTAACAATGAGCAGTTCTTC. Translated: CASSQVIASNNEQFF.

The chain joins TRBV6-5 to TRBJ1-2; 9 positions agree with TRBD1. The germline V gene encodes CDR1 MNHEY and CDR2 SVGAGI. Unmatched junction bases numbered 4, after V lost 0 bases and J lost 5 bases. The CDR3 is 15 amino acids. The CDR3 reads CASSYSVTGGYGYTF. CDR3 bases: TGTGCCAGCAGTTACTCCGTGACAGGGGGATATGGCTACACCTTC.

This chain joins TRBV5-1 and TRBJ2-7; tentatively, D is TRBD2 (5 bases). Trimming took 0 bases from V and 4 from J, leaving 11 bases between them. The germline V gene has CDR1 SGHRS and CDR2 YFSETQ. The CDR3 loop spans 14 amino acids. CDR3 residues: CASSLESDWYEQYF. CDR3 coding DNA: TGCGCCAGCAGCTTGGAGTCGGACTGGTACGAGCAGTACTTC.

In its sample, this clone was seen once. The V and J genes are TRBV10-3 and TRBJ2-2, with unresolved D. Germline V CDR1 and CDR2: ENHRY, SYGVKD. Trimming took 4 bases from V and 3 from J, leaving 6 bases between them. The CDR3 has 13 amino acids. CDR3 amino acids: CAISGQDTGELFF. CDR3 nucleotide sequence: TGTGCCATCAGTGGGCAAGACACCGGGGAGCTGTTTTTT.

The CDR3 sequence: CASRRQGHGYTF. The CDR3 DNA is TGTGCCAGCAGGAGACAGGGTCATGGCTACACCTTC. V gene TRBV6-5 combines with J gene TRBJ1-2; TRBD1 matches at 7 bases. Germline trimming cut 6 bases from V and 6 bases from J; bases unmatched to any gene: 4. This CDR3 has 12 amino acids. The V gene's germline CDR1 is MNHEY and CDR2 SVGAGI.

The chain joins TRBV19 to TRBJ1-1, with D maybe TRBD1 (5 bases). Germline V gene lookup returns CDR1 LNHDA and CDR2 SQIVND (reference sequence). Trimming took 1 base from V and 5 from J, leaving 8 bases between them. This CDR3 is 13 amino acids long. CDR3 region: CASSIVGGTEAFF. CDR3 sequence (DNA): TGTGCCAGTAGTATAGTCGGGGGGACTGAAGCTTTCTTT. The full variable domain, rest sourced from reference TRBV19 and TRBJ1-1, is DGGITQSPKYLFRKEGQNVTLSCEQNLNHDAMYWYRQDPGQGLRLIYYSQIVNDFQKGDIAEGYSVSREKKESFPLTVTSAQKNPTAFYLCASSIVGGTEAFFGQGTRLTVV.

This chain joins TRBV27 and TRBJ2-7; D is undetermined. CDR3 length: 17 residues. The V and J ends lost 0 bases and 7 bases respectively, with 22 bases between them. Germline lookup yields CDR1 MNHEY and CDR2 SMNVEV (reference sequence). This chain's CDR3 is CASSLSSLSASPTEQYF. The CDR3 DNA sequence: TGTGCCAGCAGTTTATCGTCCCTTTCAGCGAGTCCTACGGAGCAGTACTTC.

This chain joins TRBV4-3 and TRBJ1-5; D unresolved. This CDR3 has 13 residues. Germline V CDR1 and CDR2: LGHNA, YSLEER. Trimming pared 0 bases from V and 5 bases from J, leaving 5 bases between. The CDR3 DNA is TGCGCCAGCAGCCAAGACTTAGATCAGCCCCAGCATTTT. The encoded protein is CASSQDLDQPQHF.

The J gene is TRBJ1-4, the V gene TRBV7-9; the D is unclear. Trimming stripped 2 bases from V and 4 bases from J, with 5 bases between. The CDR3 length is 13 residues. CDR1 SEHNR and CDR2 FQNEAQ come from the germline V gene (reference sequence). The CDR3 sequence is CASSLSLNEKLFF. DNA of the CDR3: TGTGCCAGCAGCTTAAGCCTTAATGAAAAACTGTTTTTT.